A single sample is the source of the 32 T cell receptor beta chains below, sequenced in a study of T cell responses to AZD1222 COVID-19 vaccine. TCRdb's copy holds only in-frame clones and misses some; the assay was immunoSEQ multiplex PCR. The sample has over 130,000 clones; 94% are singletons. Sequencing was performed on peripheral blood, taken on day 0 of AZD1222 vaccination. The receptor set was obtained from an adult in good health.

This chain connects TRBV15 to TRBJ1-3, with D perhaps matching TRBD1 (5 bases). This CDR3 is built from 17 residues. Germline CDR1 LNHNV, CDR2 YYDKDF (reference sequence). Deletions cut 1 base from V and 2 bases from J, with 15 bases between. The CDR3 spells CATSRGHGAGTGNTIYF. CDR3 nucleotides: TGTGCCACCAGCAGAGGGCACGGGGCCGGGACTGGAAACACCATATATTTT.

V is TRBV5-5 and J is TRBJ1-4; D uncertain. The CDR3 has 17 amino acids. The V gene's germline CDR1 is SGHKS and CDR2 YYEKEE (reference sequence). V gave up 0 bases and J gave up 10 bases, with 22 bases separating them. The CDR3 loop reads CASSLEVTSASHGKLFF. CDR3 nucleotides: TGTGCCAGCAGCTTGGAGGTGACGTCAGCAAGTCACGGAAAACTGTTTTTT.

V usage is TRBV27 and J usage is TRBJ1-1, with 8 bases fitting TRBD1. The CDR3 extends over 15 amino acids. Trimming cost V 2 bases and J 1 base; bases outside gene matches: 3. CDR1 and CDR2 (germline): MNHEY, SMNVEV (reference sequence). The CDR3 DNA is TGTGCCAGCAGTTTAAGGACAGGGTCGAACACTGAAGCTTTCTTT. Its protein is CASSLRTGSNTEAFF.

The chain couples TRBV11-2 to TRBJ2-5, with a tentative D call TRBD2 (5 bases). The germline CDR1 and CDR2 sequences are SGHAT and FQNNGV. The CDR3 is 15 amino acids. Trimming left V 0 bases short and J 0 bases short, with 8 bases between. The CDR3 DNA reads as TGTGCCAGCAGCTTAGATCTCGGGGACCAAGAGACCCAGTACTTC. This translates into CASSLDLGDQETQYF.

This CDR3 is CAWRGLAGGLYNEQFF. The CDR3 DNA reads TGTGCCTGGAGGGGACTAGCGGGAGGTCTCTACAATGAGCAGTTCTTC. This rearrangement joins TRBV30 to TRBJ2-1, with 15 nucleotides matching TRBD2. Germline-derived CDR1 and CDR2 are GTSNPN and SVGIG (reference sequence). Unmatched junction bases numbered 3, after V lost 3 bases and J lost 3 bases. The CDR3 spans 16 residues.

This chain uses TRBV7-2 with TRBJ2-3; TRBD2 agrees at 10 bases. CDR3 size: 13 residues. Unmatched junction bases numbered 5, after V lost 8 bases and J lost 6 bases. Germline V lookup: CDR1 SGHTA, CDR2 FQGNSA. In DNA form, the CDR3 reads TGTGCCAGCCGAGCGGGAGGGGGGGATACGCAGTATTTT. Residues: CASRAGGGDTQYF.

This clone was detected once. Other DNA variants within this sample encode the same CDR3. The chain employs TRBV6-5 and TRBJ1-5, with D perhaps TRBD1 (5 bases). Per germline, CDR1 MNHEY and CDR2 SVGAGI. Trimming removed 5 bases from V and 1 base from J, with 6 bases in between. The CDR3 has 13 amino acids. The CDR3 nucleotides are TGTGCCAGCAGTCAGGGCAGCAATCAGCCCCAGCATTTT. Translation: CASSQGSNQPQHF.

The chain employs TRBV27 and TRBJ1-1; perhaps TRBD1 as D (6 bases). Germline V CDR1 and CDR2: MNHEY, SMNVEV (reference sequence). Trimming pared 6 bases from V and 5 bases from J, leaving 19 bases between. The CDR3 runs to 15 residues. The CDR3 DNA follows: TGTGCCAGCAGACCTCTACAGGGTGTTTGGACTGAAGCTTTCTTT. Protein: CASRPLQGVWTEAFF.

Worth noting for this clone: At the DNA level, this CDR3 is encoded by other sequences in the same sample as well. Here the CDR3 DNA reads TGTGCCAGTAGTACCGGGCAGAACACTGAAGCTTTCTTT. Its protein product is CASSTGQNTEAFF. This rearrangement joins TRBV19 to TRBJ1-1, with no clear D. Germline values: CDR1 LNHDA, CDR2 SQIVND (reference sequence). The CDR3 has 13 residues. Trimming pared 4 bases from V and 1 base from J, leaving 7 bases between.

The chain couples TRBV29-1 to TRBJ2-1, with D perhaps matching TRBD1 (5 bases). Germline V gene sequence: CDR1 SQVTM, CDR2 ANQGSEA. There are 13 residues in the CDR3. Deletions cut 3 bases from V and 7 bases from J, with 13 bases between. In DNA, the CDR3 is TGCAGCGTTGAGGGTTTCTCAGGGAATGAGCAGTTCTTC. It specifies CSVEGFSGNEQFF.

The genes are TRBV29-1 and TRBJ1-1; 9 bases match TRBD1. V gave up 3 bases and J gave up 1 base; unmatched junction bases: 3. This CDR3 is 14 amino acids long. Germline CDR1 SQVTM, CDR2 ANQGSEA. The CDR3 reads CSVEGQGSNTEAFF. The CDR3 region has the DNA TGCAGCGTTGAGGGACAGGGATCGAACACTGAAGCTTTCTTT.

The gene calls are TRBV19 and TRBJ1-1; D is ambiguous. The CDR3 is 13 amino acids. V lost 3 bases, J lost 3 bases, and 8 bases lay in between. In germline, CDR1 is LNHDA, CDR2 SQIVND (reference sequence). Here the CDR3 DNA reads TGTGCCAGTAGTATGGTAGGGCACACTGAAGCTTTCTTT. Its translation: CASSMVGHTEAFF. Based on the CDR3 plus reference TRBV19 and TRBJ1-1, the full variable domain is DGGITQSPKYLFRKEGQNVTLSCEQNLNHDAMYWYRQDPGQGLRLIYYSQIVNDFQKGDIAEGYSVSREKKESFPLTVTSAQKNPTAFYLCASSMVGHTEAFFGQGTRLTVV.

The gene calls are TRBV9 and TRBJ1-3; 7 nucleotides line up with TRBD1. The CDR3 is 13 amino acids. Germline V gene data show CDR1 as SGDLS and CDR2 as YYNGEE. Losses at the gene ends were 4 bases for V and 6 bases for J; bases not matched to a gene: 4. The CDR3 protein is CASSTGTENTIYF. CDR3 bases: TGTGCCAGCAGCACCGGGACAGAAAACACCATATATTTT.

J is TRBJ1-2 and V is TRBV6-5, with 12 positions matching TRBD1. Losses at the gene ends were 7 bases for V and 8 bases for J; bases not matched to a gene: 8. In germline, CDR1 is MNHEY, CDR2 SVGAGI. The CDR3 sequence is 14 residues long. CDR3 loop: CASTLGQGASGYTF. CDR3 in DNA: TGTGCCAGCACCCTGGGACAGGGGGCTTCGGGCTACACCTTC.

The CDR3 loop is CASSPRLDRPNSPLHF. CDR3 nucleotide sequence: TGTGCCAGCAGCCCGCGTCTGGACCGGCCCAATTCACCCCTCCACTTT. The rearrangement uses TRBV11-2 and TRBJ1-6; D is unclear. Germline V gene data show CDR1 as SGHAT and CDR2 as FQNNGV. Trimming stripped 5 bases from V and 7 bases from J, with 18 bases between. The CDR3 length is 16 residues.

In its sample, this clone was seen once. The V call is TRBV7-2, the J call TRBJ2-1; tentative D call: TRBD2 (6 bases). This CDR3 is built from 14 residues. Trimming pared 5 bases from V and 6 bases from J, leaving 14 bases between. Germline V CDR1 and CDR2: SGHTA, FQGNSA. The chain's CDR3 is CASSNRRAGNEQFF. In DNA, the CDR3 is TGTGCCAGCAGCAATCGGAGGGCGGGCAATGAGCAGTTCTTC. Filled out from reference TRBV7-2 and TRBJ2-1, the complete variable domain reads GAGVSQSPSNKVTEKGKDVELRCDPISGHTALYWYRQSLGQGLEFLIYFQGNSAPDKSGLPSDRFSAERTGGSVSTLTIQRTQQEDSAVYLCASSNRRAGNEQFFGPGTRLTVL.

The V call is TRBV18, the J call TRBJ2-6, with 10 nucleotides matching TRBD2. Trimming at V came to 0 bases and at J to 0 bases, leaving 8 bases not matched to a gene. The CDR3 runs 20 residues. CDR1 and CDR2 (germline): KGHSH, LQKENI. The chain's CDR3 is CASSPPASGSPISGANVLTF. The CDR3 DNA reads TGTGCCAGCTCACCACCTGCTAGCGGGAGCCCCATCTCTGGGGCCAACGTCCTGACTTTC.

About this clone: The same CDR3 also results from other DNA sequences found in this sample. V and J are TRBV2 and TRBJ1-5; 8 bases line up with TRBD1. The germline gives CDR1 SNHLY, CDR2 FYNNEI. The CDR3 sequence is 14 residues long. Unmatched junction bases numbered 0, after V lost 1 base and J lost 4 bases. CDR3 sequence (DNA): TGTGCCAGCAGTGAAGGACAGGGGAATCAGCCCCAGCATTTT. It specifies CASSEGQGNQPQHF.

The CDR3 DNA follows: TGTGCCAGCAGTTACGCGAGCTCCTATAATTCACCCCTCCACTTT. Translated: CASSYASSYNSPLHF. This chain uses TRBV6-5 with TRBJ1-6; D ambiguous. Germline CDR1 is MNHEY and CDR2 is SVGAGI. CDR3 length: 15 residues. The V end was cut by 2 bases, the J end by 0 bases, with 5 bases between.

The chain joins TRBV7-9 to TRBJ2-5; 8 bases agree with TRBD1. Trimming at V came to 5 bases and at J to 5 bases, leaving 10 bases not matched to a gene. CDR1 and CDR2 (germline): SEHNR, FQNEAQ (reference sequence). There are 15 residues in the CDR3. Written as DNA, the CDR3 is TGTGCCAGCAGCGGGGGGACAGGTTTACCGGAGACCCAGTACTTC. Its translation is CASSGGTGLPETQYF.

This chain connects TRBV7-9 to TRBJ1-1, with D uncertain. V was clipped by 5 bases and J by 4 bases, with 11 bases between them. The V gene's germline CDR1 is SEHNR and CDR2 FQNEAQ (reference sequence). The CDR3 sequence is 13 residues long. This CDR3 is CASSPVLGTEAFF. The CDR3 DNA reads TGTGCCAGCAGCCCAGTATTGGGCACTGAAGCTTTCTTT. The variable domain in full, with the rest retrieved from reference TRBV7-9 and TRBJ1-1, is DTGVSQNPRHKITKRGQNVTFRCDPISEHNRLYWYRQTLGQGPEFLTYFQNEAQLEKSRLLSDRFSAERPKGSFSTLEIQRTEQGDSAMYLCASSPVLGTEAFFGQGTRLTVV.

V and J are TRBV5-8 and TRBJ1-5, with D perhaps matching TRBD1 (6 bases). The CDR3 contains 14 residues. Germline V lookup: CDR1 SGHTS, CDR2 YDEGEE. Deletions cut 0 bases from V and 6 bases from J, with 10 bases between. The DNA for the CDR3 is TGTGCCAGCAGCTTGGGCCAGGGGACTCAGCCCCAGCATTTT. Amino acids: CASSLGQGTQPQHF.

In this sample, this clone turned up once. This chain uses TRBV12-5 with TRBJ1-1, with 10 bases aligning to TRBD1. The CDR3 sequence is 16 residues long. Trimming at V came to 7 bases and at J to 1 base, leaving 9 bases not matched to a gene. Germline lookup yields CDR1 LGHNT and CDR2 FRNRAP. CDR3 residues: CASDLTGGWRNTEAFF. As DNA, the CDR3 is TGTGCTAGTGACTTGACAGGGGGCTGGCGGAACACTGAAGCTTTCTTT.

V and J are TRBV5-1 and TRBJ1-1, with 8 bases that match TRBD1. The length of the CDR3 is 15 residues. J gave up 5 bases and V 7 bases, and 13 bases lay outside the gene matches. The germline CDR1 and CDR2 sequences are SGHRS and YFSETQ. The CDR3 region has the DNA TGCGCCAGCTACGGGGCGCTCGGACAGGGAACTGAAGCTTTCTTT. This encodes CASYGALGQGTEAFF.

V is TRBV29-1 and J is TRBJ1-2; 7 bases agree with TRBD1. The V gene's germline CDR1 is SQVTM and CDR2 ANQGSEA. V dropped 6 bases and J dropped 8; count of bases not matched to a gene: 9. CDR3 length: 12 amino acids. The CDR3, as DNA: TGCAGCGTGGTGACAGGGCAGAAAGGCTACACCTTC. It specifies CSVVTGQKGYTF.

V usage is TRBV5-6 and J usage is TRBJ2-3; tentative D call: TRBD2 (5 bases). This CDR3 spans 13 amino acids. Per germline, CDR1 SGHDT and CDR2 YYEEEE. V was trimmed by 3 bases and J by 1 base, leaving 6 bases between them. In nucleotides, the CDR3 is TGTGCCAGCAGCTCGCGGGGCACAGATACGCAGTATTTT. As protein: CASSSRGTDTQYF.

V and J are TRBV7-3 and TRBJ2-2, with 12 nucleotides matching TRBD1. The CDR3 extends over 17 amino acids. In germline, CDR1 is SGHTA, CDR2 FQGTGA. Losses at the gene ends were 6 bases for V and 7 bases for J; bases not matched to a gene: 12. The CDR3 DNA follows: TGTGCCAGCAGGCCCAACCCGGGACAGGGGGCAGGCGGGGAGCTGTTTTTT. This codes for CASRPNPGQGAGGELFF.

DNA of the CDR3: TGTGCCAGCAGCCCCGCTGGGAGTGGTGAAAAACTGTTTTTT. Residues: CASSPAGSGEKLFF. The rearrangement links TRBV9 to TRBJ1-4; D gene unclear. CDR3 length: 14 residues. The V end was cut by 4 bases, the J end by 7 bases, with 14 bases between. CDR1 and CDR2 (germline): SGDLS, YYNGEE.

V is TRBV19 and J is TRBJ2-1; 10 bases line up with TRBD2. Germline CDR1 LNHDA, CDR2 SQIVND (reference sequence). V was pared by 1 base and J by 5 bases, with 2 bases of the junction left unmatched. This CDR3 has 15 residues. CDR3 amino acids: CASSIVGLANNEQFF. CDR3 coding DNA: TGTGCCAGTAGTATAGTGGGACTAGCGAACAATGAGCAGTTCTTC.

CDR3 residues: CASSQEGPQTLQQETQYF. For the CDR3, the DNA is TGTGCCAGCAGCCAAGAGGGCCCGCAAACTCTACAACAAGAGACCCAGTACTTC. This sequence joins TRBV4-2 and TRBJ2-5; D is undetermined. V lost 0 bases, J lost 2 bases, and 19 bases lay in between. Germline CDR1 reads LGHNA; CDR2 reads YNFKEQ. This CDR3 has 18 amino acids.

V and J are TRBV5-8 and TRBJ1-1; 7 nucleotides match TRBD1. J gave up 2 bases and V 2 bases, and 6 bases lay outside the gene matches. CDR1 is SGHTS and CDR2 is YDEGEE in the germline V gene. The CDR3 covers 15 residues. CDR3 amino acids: CASSFSGTANTEAFF. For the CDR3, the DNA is TGTGCCAGCAGCTTCTCCGGGACAGCCAACACTGAAGCTTTCTTT. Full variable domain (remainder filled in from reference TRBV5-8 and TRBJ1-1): EAGVTQSPTHLIKTRGQQATLRCSPISGHTSVYWYQQALGLGLQFLLWYDEGEERNRGNFPPRFSGRQFPNYSSELNVNALELEDSALYLCASSFSGTANTEAFFGQGTRLTVV.

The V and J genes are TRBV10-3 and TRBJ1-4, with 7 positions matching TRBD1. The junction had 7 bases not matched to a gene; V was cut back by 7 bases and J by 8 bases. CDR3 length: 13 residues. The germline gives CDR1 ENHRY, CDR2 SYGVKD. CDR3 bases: TGTGCCATCAAGGACAGGCCGGAGGAAAAACTGTTTTTT. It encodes CAIKDRPEEKLFF.